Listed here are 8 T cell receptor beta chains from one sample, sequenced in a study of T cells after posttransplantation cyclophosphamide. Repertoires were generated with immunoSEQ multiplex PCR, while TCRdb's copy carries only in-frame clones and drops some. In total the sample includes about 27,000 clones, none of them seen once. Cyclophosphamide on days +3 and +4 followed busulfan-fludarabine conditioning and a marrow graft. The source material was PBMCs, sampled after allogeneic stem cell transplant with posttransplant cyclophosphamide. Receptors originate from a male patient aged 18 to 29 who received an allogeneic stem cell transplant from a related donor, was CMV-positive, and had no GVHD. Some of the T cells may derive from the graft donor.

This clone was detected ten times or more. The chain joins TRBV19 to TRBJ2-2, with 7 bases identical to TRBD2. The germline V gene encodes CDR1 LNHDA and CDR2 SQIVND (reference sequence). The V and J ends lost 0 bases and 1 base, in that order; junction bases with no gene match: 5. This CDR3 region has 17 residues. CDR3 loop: CASSIDRGVRNTGELFF. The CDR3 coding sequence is TGTGCCAGTAGTATAGATCGGGGGGTTCGGAACACCGGGGAGCTGTTTTTT.

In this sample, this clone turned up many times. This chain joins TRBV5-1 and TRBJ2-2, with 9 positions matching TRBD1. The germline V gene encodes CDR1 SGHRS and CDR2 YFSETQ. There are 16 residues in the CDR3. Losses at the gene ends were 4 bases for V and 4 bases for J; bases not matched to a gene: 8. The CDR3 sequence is CASSPEDRGVTGELFF. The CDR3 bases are TGCGCCAGCAGCCCAGAGGACAGGGGAGTCACCGGGGAGCTGTTTTTT.

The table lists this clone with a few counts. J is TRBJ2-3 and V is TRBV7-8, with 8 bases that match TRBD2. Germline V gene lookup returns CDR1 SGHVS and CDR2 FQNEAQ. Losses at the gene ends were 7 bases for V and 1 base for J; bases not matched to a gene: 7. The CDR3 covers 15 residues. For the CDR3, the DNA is TGTGCCAGCACCATTCCGGGGGGGTGCACAGATACGCAGTATTTT. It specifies CASTIPGGCTDTQYF.

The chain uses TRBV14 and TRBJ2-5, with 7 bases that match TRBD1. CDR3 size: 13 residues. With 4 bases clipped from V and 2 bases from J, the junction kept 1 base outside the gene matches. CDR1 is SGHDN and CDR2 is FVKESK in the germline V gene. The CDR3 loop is CASSRTGQETQYF. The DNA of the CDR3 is TGTGCCAGCAGCCGGACAGGACAAGAGACCCAGTACTTC.

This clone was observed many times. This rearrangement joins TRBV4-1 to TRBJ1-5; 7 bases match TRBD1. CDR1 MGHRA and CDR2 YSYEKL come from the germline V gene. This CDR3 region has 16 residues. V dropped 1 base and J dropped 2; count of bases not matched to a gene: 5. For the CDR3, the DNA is TGCGCCAGCAGCCAAGGTAGGGGGCTGGGCAATCAGCCCCAGCATTTT. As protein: CASSQGRGLGNQPQHF.

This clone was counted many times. The CDR3 DNA is TGTGCCAGCAGCTTACCGTTTGGACTATCGGGGGAGCAGTACTTC. Encoded protein: CASSLPFGLSGEQYF. V gene TRBV7-9 combines with J gene TRBJ2-7, with D tentatively TRBD2 (6 bases). CDR1 and CDR2 (germline): SEHNR, FQNEAQ (reference sequence). CDR3 length: 15 residues. V shed 2 bases and J shed 7 bases, with 18 bases lying between them.

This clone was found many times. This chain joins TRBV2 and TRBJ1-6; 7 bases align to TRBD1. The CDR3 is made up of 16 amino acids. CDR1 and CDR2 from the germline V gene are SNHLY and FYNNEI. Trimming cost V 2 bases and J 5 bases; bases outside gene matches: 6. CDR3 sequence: CASSERDSLNNSPLHF. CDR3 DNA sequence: TGTGCCAGCAGTGAAAGGGACAGCCTAAATAATTCACCCCTCCACTTT. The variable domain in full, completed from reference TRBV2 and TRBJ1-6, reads EPEVTQTPSHQVTQMGQEVILRCVPISNHLYFYWYRQILGQKVEFLVSFYNNEISEKSEIFDDQFSVERPDGSNFTLKIRSTKLEDSAMYFCASSERDSLNNSPLHFGNGTRLTVT.

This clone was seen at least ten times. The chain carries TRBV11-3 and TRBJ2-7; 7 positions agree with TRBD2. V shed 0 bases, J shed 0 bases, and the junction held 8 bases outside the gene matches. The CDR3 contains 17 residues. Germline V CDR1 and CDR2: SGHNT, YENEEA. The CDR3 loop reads CASSLDSRGESSYEQYF. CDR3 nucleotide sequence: TGTGCCAGCAGCTTAGATTCCCGGGGGGAGAGCTCCTACGAGCAGTACTTC.